These 22 T cell receptor beta chains came from one sample sequenced in a study of T-cell memory formation after mild COVID-19. Each CDR3 protein gets one entry after TCRdb re-called the 5' RACE reads with MiXCR. The sample lists 300,000 to 400,000 distinct CDR3 sequences; around 20% were seen once. Sequencing was carried out using PBMCs or a T cell subset sorted from them (not recorded which). The receptors shown here come from an adult woman who had mild COVID-19 (a few samples of this study predate the infection). Cell type and time point are not known.

In its sample, this clonotype was seen a few times. The chain is built from TRBV4-3 and TRBJ2-2; possible D gene TRBD2, 5 bases. The ends were cut back, 0 bases at V and 2 bases at J, with 10 bases in the middle. This CDR3 contains 16 residues. CDR1 is LGHNA and CDR2 is YSLEER in the germline V gene. This CDR3 is CASSQDEGDNTGELFF. The CDR3 nucleotides read TGCGCCAGCAGCCAAGATGAGGGAGACAACACCGGGGAGCTGTTTTTT.

The sample holds a few counts of this clonotype. The chain combines TRBV5-1 with TRBJ2-7; 10 nucleotides align to TRBD1. With 4 bases clipped from V and 3 bases from J, the junction kept 7 bases outside the gene matches. This CDR3 has 15 amino acids. Germline assignment: CDR1 SGHRS and CDR2 YFSETQ. The CDR3 DNA follows: TGCGCCAGCAGCCCATCCGGGACAGGGGTCTACGAGCAGTACTTC. Protein: CASSPSGTGVYEQYF. Using reference TRBV5-1 and TRBJ2-7 for the parts outside the CDR3, the full variable domain is KAGVTQTPRYLIKTRGQQVTLSCSPISGHRSVSWYQQTPGQGLQFLFEYFSETQRNKGNFPGRFSGRQFSNSRSEMNVSTLELGDSALYLCASSPSGTGVYEQYFGPGTRLTVT.

The gene calls are TRBV9 and TRBJ2-3; 12 positions agree with TRBD2. The CDR3 has 17 amino acids. Germline V gene sequence: CDR1 SGDLS, CDR2 YYNGEE. J was trimmed by 5 bases and V by 3 bases; bases with no gene match: 10. CDR3 bases: TGTGCCAGCAGCGGGAGGCTAGCGGGAGGGGTCGAAGATACGCAGTATTTT. Translating gives CASSGRLAGGVEDTQYF.

This clonotype was counted only a few times. The gene calls are TRBV7-9 and TRBJ1-1; D possibly corresponds to TRBD1 (6 bases). V was clipped by 2 bases and J by 6 bases, with 10 bases between them. CDR1 and CDR2 from the germline V gene are SEHNR and FQNEAQ (reference sequence). The CDR3 has 13 amino acids. CDR3 DNA: TGTGCCAGCAGCTTAAACAGGGCCGCTGAAGCTTTCTTT. It is translated as CASSLNRAAEAFF.

Many counts were recorded for this clonotype. Mismatch with germline at one junction end may stem from a read error. The DNA for the CDR3 is TGTGCCAGCAGTTTAGCCGAAGAGACCCAGTACTTC. This translates into CASSLAEETQYF. V usage is TRBV7-9 and J usage is TRBJ2-5; no definite D call. From germline, CDR1 is SEHNR and CDR2 FQNEAQ (reference sequence). The CDR3 runs to 12 residues. Using reference TRBV7-9 and TRBJ2-5 for the parts outside the CDR3, the full variable domain is DTGVSQNPRHKITKRGQNVTFRCDPISEHNRLYWYRQTLGQGPEFLTYFQNEAQLEKSRLLSDRFSAERPKGSFSTLEIQRTEQGDSAMYLCASSLAEETQYFGPGTRLLVL.

V and J are TRBV7-2 and TRBJ2-1; tentative D call: TRBD2 (6 bases). There are 13 residues in the CDR3. V was shortened by 5 bases and J by 6 bases, with 11 bases between the two germline ends. Germline-derived CDR1 and CDR2 are SGHTA and FQGNSA. CDR3 DNA: TGTGCCAGCAGCATCACGGAGGGCAATGAGCAGTTCTTC. Amino acids: CASSITEGNEQFF.

The chain is built from TRBV20-1 and TRBJ1-5; TRBD1 agrees at 7 bases. From germline, CDR1 is DFQATT and CDR2 SNEGSKA (reference sequence). The CDR3 sequence is 13 residues long. J was trimmed by 7 bases and V by 6 bases; bases with no gene match: 9. Here the CDR3 DNA reads TGCAGTGCGGGAGACAGGGCAGGGCAGCCCCAGCATTTT. This codes for CSAGDRAGQPQHF.

The chain employs TRBV30 and TRBJ1-5; 9 bases are a match to TRBD1. Germline lookup yields CDR1 GTSNPN and CDR2 SVGIG (reference sequence). This CDR3 region has 15 residues. V was clipped by 4 bases and J by 5 bases; unmatched bases: 9. The CDR3 sequence: CAWNPGTGSHQPQHF. The DNA for the CDR3 is TGTGCCTGGAACCCTGGGACAGGGTCTCATCAGCCCCAGCATTTT.

The table lists this clonotype with a few counts. This rearrangement joins TRBV6-2 or TRBV6-3 to TRBJ2-1; TRBD1 aligns across 7 bases. V was pared by 6 bases and J by 5 bases, with 7 bases of the junction left unmatched. This CDR3 comprises 14 residues. From germline, CDR1 is MNHEY and CDR2 SVGEGT. The CDR3 loop reads CASRRHDRDNEQFF. DNA for the CDR3: TGTGCCAGCAGGAGACACGACAGGGACAATGAGCAGTTCTTC.

The J gene is TRBJ2-7, the V gene TRBV27; D may match TRBD1 or TRBD2 (5 bases each). The CDR3 has 15 residues. Germline CDR1 reads MNHEY; CDR2 reads SMNVEV (reference sequence). The ends were cut back, 6 bases at V and 7 bases at J, with 22 bases in the middle. CDR3 protein: CASSLTHGTLSEQYF. CDR3 nucleotides: TGTGCCAGCAGCCTAACCCACGGGACCCTAAGTGAGCAGTACTTC.

The rearrangement joins TRBV6-1 to TRBJ1-1, with unresolved D. This CDR3 region has 15 residues. Germline CDR1 reads MNHNS; CDR2 reads SASEGT. V shed 6 bases and J shed 3 bases, with 17 bases lying between them. CDR3 bases: TGTGCCAGCAGAGACCATTTAATGAGGGACACTGAAGCTTTCTTT. Protein: CASRDHLMRDTEAFF.

This clonotype was counted between two and nine times. The genes are TRBV28 and TRBJ2-2, with D unresolved. The CDR3 is 13 residues long. Germline CDR1 is MDHEN and CDR2 is SYDVKM. The germline V and J ends were trimmed by 6 bases and 1 base, with 6 bases remaining between them. CDR3 in DNA: TGTGCCAGCAGCCACCGGAACACCGGGGAGCTGTTTTTT. This codes for CASSHRNTGELFF.

This sequence joins TRBV7-9 and TRBJ2-2; 11 nucleotides line up with TRBD2. Per the germline V gene, CDR1 is SEHNR and CDR2 is FQNEAQ (reference sequence). The junction had 14 bases not matched to a gene; V was cut back by 4 bases and J by 4 bases. CDR3 size: 19 residues. In DNA form, the CDR3 reads TGTGCCAGCAGCTCCAGGGGAAAGACTAGCGGGAACCCCACCGGGGAGCTGTTTTTT. Translated: CASSSRGKTSGNPTGELFF.

J is TRBJ2-7 and V is TRBV27; unclear D gene. V lost 0 bases, J lost 0 bases, and 12 bases lay in between. This CDR3 comprises 16 residues. Germline assignment: CDR1 MNHEY and CDR2 SMNVEV (reference sequence). The CDR3 nucleotides are TGTGCCAGCAGTTTATCGGCAGCCTCGATCTCCTACGAGCAGTACTTC. Its translation: CASSLSAASISYEQYF.

The chain carries TRBV5-1 and TRBJ1-1; 7 nucleotides agree with TRBD1. J gave up 0 bases and V 5 bases, and 22 bases lay outside the gene matches. Germline CDR1 and CDR2: SGHRS and YFSETQ. The CDR3 loop spans 20 amino acids. In DNA, the CDR3 is TGCGCCAGCAGTTACCCATCAGCGCGACAGGGCGAGCAGCTGAACACTGAAGCTTTCTTT. It translates to CASSYPSARQGEQLNTEAFF.

This clonotype was observed a few times. The chain has TRBV5-1 and TRBJ2-2; no reliable D call. Deletions cut 9 bases from V and 0 bases from J, with 27 bases between. Germline V gives CDR1 SGHRS, CDR2 YFSETQ. The CDR3 totals 19 residues. CDR3 DNA sequence: TGCGCCACCTGCTATTACTCCCGTACGGTCAACGCGAACACCGGGGAGCTGTTTTTT. As protein: CATCYYSRTVNANTGELFF.

This clonotype was observed a few times. This chain joins TRBV9 and TRBJ2-7, with 8 positions matching TRBD1. After removal of 5 bases from V and 4 bases from J, the junction contained 5 bases not matched to a gene. The CDR3 runs 13 residues. The V gene's germline CDR1 is SGDLS and CDR2 YYNGEE. CDR3 sequence reads: CASSETGEYEQYF. The CDR3 nucleotides read TGTGCCAGCAGTGAGACAGGGGAGTACGAGCAGTACTTC.

The chain employs TRBV18 and TRBJ1-3; tentatively, D is TRBD1 (6 bases). The germline V gene encodes CDR1 KGHSH and CDR2 LQKENI. Between the trimmed V and J ends, which lost 1 base and 5 bases, there was a span of 18 bases. The CDR3 contains 17 residues. The CDR3 sequence is CASSPLPQQGERNTIYF. CDR3 nucleotide sequence: TGTGCCAGCTCACCACTCCCTCAACAGGGAGAGAGAAACACCATATATTTT. Based on the CDR3 plus reference TRBV18 and TRBJ1-3, the full variable domain is NAGVMQNPRHLVRRRGQEARLRCSPMKGHSHVYWYRQLPEEGLKFMVYLQKENIIDESGMPKERFSAEFPKEGPSILRIQQVVRGDSAAYFCASSPLPQQGERNTIYFGEGSWLTVV.

V usage is TRBV12-3 or TRBV12-4 and J usage is TRBJ2-5, with D possibly matching TRBD1 (6 bases). Trimming pared 6 bases from V and 3 bases from J, leaving 14 bases between. This CDR3 has 14 residues. The CDR3, as DNA: TGTGCCAGCAGCGCCCCAGGGGTCGAAGAGACCCAGTACTTC. Its protein product is CASSAPGVEETQYF.

The chain is built from TRBV12-3 or TRBV12-4 and TRBJ1-5, with 7 bases fitting TRBD1. The J segment lost 6 bases and the V segment lost 4 bases, leaving 6 bases of the junction unmatched. The CDR3 is 14 residues long. CDR3 region: CASSSSDRVQPQHF. CDR3 nucleotide sequence: TGTGCCAGCAGTTCGTCAGACAGGGTTCAGCCCCAGCATTTT.

This clonotype was counted ten times or more. This chain connects TRBV7-9 to TRBJ2-1, with 8 bases that match TRBD2. The CDR3 contains 15 residues. CDR1 and CDR2 (germline): SEHNR, FQNEAQ (reference sequence). With V trimmed by 5 bases and J by 4 bases, 7 bases remained unmatched. The CDR3 DNA follows: TGTGCCAGCAGCGTGAATTCGGGAGGGTACAATGAGCAGTTCTTC. Its protein product is CASSVNSGGYNEQFF.

This chain links TRBV7-2 with TRBJ2-4; D uncertain. The germline V and J ends were trimmed by 5 bases and 3 bases, with 8 bases remaining between them. CDR3 length equals 13 residues. Germline CDR1 and CDR2: SGHTA and FQGNSA. CDR3 region: CASSPLVKNIQYF. The CDR3 bases are TGTGCCAGCAGCCCATTGGTCAAAAACATTCAGTACTTC.